This TCR beta chain was recorded in a study of spatial heterogeneity in lung cancer. The CDR3 covers 14 residues. V dropped 4 bases and J dropped 1 base, with 13 bases sitting between them. The germline V gene encodes CDR1 SQVTM and CDR2 ANQGSEA. Time point defined: sample taken at primary tumor resection. Sequencing of whole RNA from tumor, nontumor lung or frozen PBMC involved no sorting. This clonotype was counted ten times or more. Its antigen is undetermined. A library made for alpha chains picked up this beta chain off target, so its size means little. Study-wide findings and caveats: At resection, ubiquitous expanded tumor TCRs appeared in blood more than at follow-up.

Every TCR cDNA molecule bore a unique molecular identifier. TCRdb fed the 5' RACE reads into MiXCR, producing one record per CDR3 protein. The table includes under 14,000 distinct CDR3 sequences, around 6.6% detected once. The gene calls are TRBV29-1 and TRBJ1-1, with D tentatively TRBD1 (6 bases). The source material was PBMCs, sampled at surgery. The TCR was taken from a male donor with early-stage non-small cell lung cancer. The CDR3 region has the DNA TGCAGCGTTGCCGGCAGGGGCTCGAACACTGAAGCTTTCTTT. Its translation is CSVAGRGSNTEAFF.